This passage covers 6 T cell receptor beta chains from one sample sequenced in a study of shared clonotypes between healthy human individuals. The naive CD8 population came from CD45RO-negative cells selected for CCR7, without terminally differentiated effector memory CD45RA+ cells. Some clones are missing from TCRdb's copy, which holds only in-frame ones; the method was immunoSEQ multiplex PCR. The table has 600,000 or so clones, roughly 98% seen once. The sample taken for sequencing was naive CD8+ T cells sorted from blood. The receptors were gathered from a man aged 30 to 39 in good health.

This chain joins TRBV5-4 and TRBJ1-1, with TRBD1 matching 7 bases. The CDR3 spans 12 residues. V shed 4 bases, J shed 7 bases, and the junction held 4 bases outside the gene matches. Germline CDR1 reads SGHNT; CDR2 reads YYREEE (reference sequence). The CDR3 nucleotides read TGTGCCAGCAGCGGGGGACAGAGTGAAGCTTTCTTT. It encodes CASSGGQSEAFF.

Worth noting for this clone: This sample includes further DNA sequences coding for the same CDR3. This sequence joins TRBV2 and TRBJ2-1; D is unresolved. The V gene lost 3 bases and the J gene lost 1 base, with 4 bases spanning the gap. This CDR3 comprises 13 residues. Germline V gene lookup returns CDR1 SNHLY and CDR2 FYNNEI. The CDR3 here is CASSEGSYNEQFF. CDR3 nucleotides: TGTGCCAGCAGTGAGGGTTCCTACAATGAGCAGTTCTTC.

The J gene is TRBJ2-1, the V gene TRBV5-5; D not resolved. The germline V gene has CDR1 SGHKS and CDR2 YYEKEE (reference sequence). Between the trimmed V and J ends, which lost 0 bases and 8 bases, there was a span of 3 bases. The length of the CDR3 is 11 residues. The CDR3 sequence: CASSLVDEQFF. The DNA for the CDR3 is TGTGCCAGCAGCTTGGTTGATGAGCAGTTCTTC.

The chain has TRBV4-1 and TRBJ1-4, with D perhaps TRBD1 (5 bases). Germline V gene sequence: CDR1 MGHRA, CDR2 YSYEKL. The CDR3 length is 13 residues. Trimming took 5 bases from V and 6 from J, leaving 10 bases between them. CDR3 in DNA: TGCGCCAGCAGCTCCGGGACGGATGAAAAACTGTTTTTT. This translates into CASSSGTDEKLFF.

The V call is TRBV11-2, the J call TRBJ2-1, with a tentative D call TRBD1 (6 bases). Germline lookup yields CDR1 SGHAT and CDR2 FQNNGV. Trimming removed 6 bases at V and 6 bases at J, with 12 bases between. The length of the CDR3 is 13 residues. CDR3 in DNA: TGTGCCAGCAGTCACACAGGGCGCAATGAGCAGTTCTTC. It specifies CASSHTGRNEQFF.

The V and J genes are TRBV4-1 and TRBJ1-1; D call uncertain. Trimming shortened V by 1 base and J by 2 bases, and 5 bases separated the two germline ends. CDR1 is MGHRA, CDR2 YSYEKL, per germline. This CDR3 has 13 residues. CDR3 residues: CASSQVQNTEAFF. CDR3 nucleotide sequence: TGCGCCAGCAGCCAAGTACAAAACACTGAAGCTTTCTTT.